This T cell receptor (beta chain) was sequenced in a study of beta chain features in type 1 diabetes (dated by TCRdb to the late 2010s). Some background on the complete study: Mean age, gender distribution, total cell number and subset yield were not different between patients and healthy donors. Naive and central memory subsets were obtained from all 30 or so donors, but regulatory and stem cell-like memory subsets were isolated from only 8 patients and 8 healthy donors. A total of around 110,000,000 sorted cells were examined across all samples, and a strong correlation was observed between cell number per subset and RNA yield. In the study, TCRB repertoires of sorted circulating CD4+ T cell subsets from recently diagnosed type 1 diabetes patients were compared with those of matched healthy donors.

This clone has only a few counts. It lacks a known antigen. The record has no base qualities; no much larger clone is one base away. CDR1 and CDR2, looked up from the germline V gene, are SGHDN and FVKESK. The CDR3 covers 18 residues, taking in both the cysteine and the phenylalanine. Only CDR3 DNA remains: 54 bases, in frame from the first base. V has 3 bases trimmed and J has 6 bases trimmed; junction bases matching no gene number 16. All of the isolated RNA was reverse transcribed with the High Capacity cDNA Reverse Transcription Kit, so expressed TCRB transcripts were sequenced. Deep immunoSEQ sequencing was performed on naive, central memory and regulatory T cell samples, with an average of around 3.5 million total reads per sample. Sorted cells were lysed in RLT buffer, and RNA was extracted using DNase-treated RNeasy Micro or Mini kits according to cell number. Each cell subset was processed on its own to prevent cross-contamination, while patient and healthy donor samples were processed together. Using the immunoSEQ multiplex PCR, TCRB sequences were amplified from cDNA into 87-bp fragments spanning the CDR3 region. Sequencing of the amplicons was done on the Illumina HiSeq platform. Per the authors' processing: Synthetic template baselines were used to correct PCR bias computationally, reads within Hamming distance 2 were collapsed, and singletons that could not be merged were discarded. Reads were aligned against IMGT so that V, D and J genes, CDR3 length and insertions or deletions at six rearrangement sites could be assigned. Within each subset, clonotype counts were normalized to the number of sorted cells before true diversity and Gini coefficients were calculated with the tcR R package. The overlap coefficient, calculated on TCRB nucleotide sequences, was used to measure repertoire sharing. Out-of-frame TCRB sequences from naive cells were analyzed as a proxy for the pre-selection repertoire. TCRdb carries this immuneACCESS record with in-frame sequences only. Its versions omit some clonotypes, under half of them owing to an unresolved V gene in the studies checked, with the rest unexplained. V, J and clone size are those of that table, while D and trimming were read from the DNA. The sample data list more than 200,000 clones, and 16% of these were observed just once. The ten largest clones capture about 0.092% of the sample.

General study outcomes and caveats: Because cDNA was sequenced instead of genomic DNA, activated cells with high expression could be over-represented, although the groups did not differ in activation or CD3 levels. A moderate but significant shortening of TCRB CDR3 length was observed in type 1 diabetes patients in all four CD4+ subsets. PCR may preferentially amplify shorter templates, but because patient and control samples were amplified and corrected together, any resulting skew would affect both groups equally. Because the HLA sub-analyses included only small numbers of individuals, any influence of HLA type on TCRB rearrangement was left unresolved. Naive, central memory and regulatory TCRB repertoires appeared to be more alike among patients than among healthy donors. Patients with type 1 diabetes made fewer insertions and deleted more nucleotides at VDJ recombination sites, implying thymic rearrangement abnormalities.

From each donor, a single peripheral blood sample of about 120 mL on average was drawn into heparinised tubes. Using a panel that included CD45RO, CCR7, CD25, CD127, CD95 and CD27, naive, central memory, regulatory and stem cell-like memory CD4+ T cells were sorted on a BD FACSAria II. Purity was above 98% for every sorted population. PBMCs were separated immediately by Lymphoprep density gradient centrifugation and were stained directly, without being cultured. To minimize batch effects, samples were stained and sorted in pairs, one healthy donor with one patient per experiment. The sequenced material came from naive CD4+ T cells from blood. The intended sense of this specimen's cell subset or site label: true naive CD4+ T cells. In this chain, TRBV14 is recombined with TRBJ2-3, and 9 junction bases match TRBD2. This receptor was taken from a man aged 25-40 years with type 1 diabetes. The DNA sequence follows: TGTGCCAGCAGCCAGGCGTTCGCACTAGCGGGCCTTTCGGATACGCAGTATTTT. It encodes CASSQAFALAGLSDTQYF.